Listed below are T cell receptor beta chains from one sample, sequenced in a study of beta chain features in type 1 diabetes. Here immunoSEQ multiplex PCR was the method, and the copy in TCRdb shows in-frame clones only, minus some. Among about 16,000 clones listed, around 59% were seen once. The material sequenced was stem cell memory CD4+ T cells from blood. These receptor sequences come from a woman in her late teens or twenties in good health. CDR3s include the opening cysteine and the closing phenylalanine or tryptophan. Each record gives: D gene, V gene, clone size, J gene, CDR3 DNA, CDR3 protein. A D gene is named only where the DNA matches it firmly. Some rows mark clone size as missing; the rest say once, few, many or name a class of expanded clone.

TRBD2	TRBV7-8	NA	TRBJ2-1	TGTGCCAGCAGCATAGCGGGAGTCAATGAGCAGTTCTTC	CASSIAGVNEQFF
TRBD1	TRBV5-1	NA	TRBJ1-1	TGCGCCAGCAGCTTCGGGACAGGGGGCAAGATGAACACTGAAGCTTTCTTT	CASSFGTGGKMNTEAFF
NA	TRBV6-1	few	TRBJ2-3	TGTGCCAGCAGCCTGGTGGGGTACGGGGCAGATACGCAGTATTTT	CASSLVGYGADTQYF
TRBD1	TRBV19	NA	TRBJ1-1	TGTGCCACCCGGGACAGGGTGAACACTGAAGCTTTCTTT	CATRDRVNTEAFF
TRBD2	TRBV18	NA	TRBJ2-3	TGTGCCAGCTCACCGCGAAGCGGGGGGGCTTCAGATACGCAGTATTTT	CASSPRSGGASDTQYF
NA	TRBV11-2	once	TRBJ1-1	TGTGCCAGCAGCTTAGAGTCGACTGAAGCTTTCTTT	CASSLESTEAFF
NA	TRBV6-5	NA	TRBJ1-6	TGTGCCAGCAGTTACGGTAGTTCACCCCTCCACTTT	CASSYGSSPLHF
TRBD1	TRBV6-1	NA	TRBJ2-7	TGTGCCAGCGACCGGGACAGGGATACCTACGAGCAGTACTTC	CASDRDRDTYEQYF
TRBD1	TRBV2	few	TRBJ1-2	TGTGCCAGCAGTGATGGGACAGGGACTCTCGTAACCTTC	CASSDGTGTLVTF
TRBD2	TRBV25-1	NA	TRBJ2-3	TGTGCCAGCAGTGGGGAGGGACCTAGGGATACGCAGTATTTT	CASSGEGPRDTQYF
TRBD2	TRBV5-1	few	TRBJ2-3	TGCGCCAGCAGCTCCGCTAGCGGGGGGTTTGATACGCAGTATTTT	CASSSASGGFDTQYF
NA	TRBV6-6	NA	TRBJ1-4	TGTGCCAGCAGCCCGGAGAGACGGGGGGGGGCCGAAAAACTGTTTTTT	CASSPERRGGAEKLFF
NA	TRBV5-6	NA	TRBJ1-5	TGTGCCAGCCAAAGAGGTTATAGCAATCAGCCCCAGCATTTT	CASQRGYSNQPQHF
TRBD1	TRBV11-2	NA	TRBJ2-5	TGTGCCAGCAGCACTTGGACAGGTCCGCAAGAGACCCAGTACTTC	CASSTWTGPQETQYF
NA	TRBV6-1	NA	TRBJ1-5	TGTGCCAGCAGTGAACGGTCGGAGAATCAGCCCCAGCATTTT	CASSERSENQPQHF
NA	TRBV5-1	NA	TRBJ2-1	TGCGCCAGCAGCGAAACTAGTAATTATAATGAGCAGTTCTTC	CASSETSNYNEQFF
TRBD1	TRBV6-5	NA	TRBJ2-7	TGTGCCAGCAGGGGGGACAGAATATCCTACGAGCAGTACTTC	CASRGDRISYEQYF
NA	TRBV14	NA	TRBJ1-1	TGTGCCTCATCGGGGATCATGAACACTGAAGCTTTCTTT	CASSGIMNTEAFF
TRBD1	TRBV2	once	TRBJ2-1	TGTGCCAGCAGTGATTTATCCTGGGACAGCAAGTACTACAATGAGCAGTTCTTC	CASSDLSWDSKYYNEQFF
NA	TRBV5-6	NA	TRBJ1-5	TGTGCCAGCAGCTTGGGGGTACCCAGGGGCAGCAATCAGCCCCAGCATTTT	CASSLGVPRGSNQPQHF
NA	TRBV6-6	NA	TRBJ2-7	TGTGCCAGCAGTTCCCCCGGACTAACAGTCTACGAGCAGTACTTC	CASSSPGLTVYEQYF
TRBD1	TRBV5-4	NA	TRBJ2-7	TGTGCCAGCAGCCTGACGGACAGGGGACCCTACGAGCAGTACTTC	CASSLTDRGPYEQYF
TRBD2	TRBV30	few	TRBJ2-6	TGTGCCTGGAGTGGCGGGGGTCTCTCTGGGGCCAACGTCCTGACTTTC	CAWSGGGLSGANVLTF
TRBD1	TRBV6-4	NA	TRBJ1-2	TGTGCCAGCAGTGCCACCGGGACAGGGCCTGGCTACACCTTC	CASSATGTGPGYTF
NA	TRBV5-6	NA	TRBJ2-5	TGTGCCAGCAGCTTTGACAGGCATGACCAAGAGACCCAGTACTTC	CASSFDRHDQETQYF
TRBD2	TRBV7-9	few	TRBJ2-1	TGTGCCAGCAGCTTTACGACTAGCGGGGCTGAGCAGTTCTTC	CASSFTTSGAEQFF
NA	TRBV7-9	NA	TRBJ2-5	TGTGCCAGCAGCTTTCCTGCGGGGATTGGGGAGACCCAGTACTTC	CASSFPAGIGETQYF
NA	TRBV5-6	few	TRBJ2-7	TGTGCCAGCAGCCAATCAGGGTTAACCAGTAGCTACGAGCAGTACTTC	CASSQSGLTSSYEQYF
TRBD1	TRBV2	NA	TRBJ2-1	TGTGCCAGCAGTGATGGACAGGGGCCCTACAATGAGCAGTTCTTC	CASSDGQGPYNEQFF
TRBD1	TRBV27	NA	TRBJ2-5	TGTGCCAGCAGTTTTTGGGACAGCCAAGAGACCCAGTACTTC	CASSFWDSQETQYF
NA	TRBV30	NA	TRBJ1-1	TGTGCCTGGACTAACCTGGACAGAAGGAACACTGAAGCTTTCTTT	CAWTNLDRRNTEAFF
TRBD1	TRBV5-1	NA	TRBJ2-1	TGCGCCAGCAGTGTACAGGGGAGAAACGATGAGCAGTTCTTC	CASSVQGRNDEQFF
NA	TRBV5-1	NA	TRBJ2-5	TGCGCCAGCAGCTTGGCCGAGGAGACCCAGTACTTC	CASSLAEETQYF
NA	TRBV20-1	NA	TRBJ1-4	TGCAGTGCTAGTCTGGGGGCGCGACTGTTTTTT	CSASLGARLFF
TRBD2	TRBV5-5	NA	TRBJ2-1	TGTGCCAGCAGCTTGGCCGGGGGACTAGGTTCCCACAATGAGCAGTTCTTC	CASSLAGGLGSHNEQFF
NA	TRBV14	NA	TRBJ1-6	TGTGCCAGCAGCCCCCTCGGGGGGGATCTCTCACCCCTCCACTTT	CASSPLGGDLSPLHF
TRBD1	TRBV7-9	few	TRBJ1-5	TGTGCCAGCAGCTTAGCCATCGATTACAGGGGGGATCAGCCCCAGCATTTT	CASSLAIDYRGDQPQHF
TRBD1	TRBV5-5	NA	TRBJ1-1	TGTGCCAGCAGTAGGGACAGGGATCGGACTGAAGCTTTCTTT	CASSRDRDRTEAFF
TRBD1	TRBV11-3	NA	TRBJ2-1	TGTGCCAGCAGCATCGGGACAGGGGGCAATGAGCAGTTCTTC	CASSIGTGGNEQFF
TRBD1	TRBV5-4	few	TRBJ2-3	TGTGCCAGCAGCTTGGACAGGGGAAATACGCAGTATTTT	CASSLDRGNTQYF
TRBD2	TRBV6-1	NA	TRBJ2-1	TGTGCCAGCAGTGCCCTATTTAGTACTAGCGGGAGGGCCCAAAATGAGCAGTTCTTC	CASSALFSTSGRAQNEQFF
TRBD2	TRBV6-1	NA	TRBJ2-1	TGTGCCAGCAGTGAAGAAGGTAGCGGGAGCTTCTACAATGAGCAGTTCTTC	CASSEEGSGSFYNEQFF
NA	TRBV18	NA	TRBJ1-1	TGTGCCAGCTCACCAAGTCAGGACAGTAACACTGAAGCTTTCTTT	CASSPSQDSNTEAFF
NA	TRBV25-1	NA	TRBJ2-7	TGTGCCAGCCGGGCAGGGGGGTTTGCGGAGCAGTACTTC	CASRAGGFAEQYF
NA	TRBV9	NA	TRBJ1-1	TGTGCCAGCAGCGTTACAGGTCTGAACACTGAAGCTTTCTTT	CASSVTGLNTEAFF
TRBD1	TRBV6-5	few	TRBJ2-7	TGTGCCAGCAGTGACCGCCAGGGGGCCGCCGAGCAGTACTTC	CASSDRQGAAEQYF
NA	TRBV6-6	NA	TRBJ1-5	TGTGCCAGCAGTGGGGGGGAAAGGACTCGCAATCAGCCCCAGCATTTT	CASSGGERTRNQPQHF
TRBD2	TRBV7-2	NA	TRBJ2-1	TGTGCCAGCAGCTTCGGGACTAGCGGGAACCCCTACAATGAGCAGTTCTTC	CASSFGTSGNPYNEQFF
NA	TRBV7-8	NA	TRBJ2-2	TGTGCCAGCAGCTTAGAGGTCCTCAGGTCGAACACCGGGGAGCTGTTTTTT	CASSLEVLRSNTGELFF
NA	TRBV7-2	NA	TRBJ2-1	TGTGCCAGCAGCTTAGAGCGGGTAAGGCGGTTCAATGAGCAGTTCTTC	CASSLERVRRFNEQFF
TRBD1	TRBV9	once	TRBJ2-7	TGTGCCAGCAGCCCGCACCCCGGGACAGCCTCATCCTACGAGCAGTACTTC	CASSPHPGTASSYEQYF